This T cell receptor (beta chain) is drawn from a study of shared clonotypes between healthy human individuals. Concerning this clone itself: Its antigen is unknown.

Original processing methods: ImmunoSEQ only sent back junction sequences with no quality scores, so filtering was done differently. Sequenced by immunoSEQ multiplex PCR; TCRdb stores in-frame clones only, minus some. That table supplies the V and J calls and clone size; D and trimming were determined from the DNA. The sample holds about 1 million clones, 65% to 80% seen once. Germline assignment: CDR1 LNHDA and CDR2 SQIVND (reference sequence). V shed 2 bases, J shed 1 base, and the junction held 4 bases outside the gene matches. The length of the CDR3 is 15 residues. Regarding the study as a whole: Clonotypes not shared had lower generation probabilities than those common to all four donors.

The chain is built from TRBV19 and TRBJ2-7; 8 bases are shared with TRBD1. Sequencing was performed on memory CD4+ T cells sorted from blood. Described subset: CD45RA-negative fraction. This receptor was obtained from a man aged 18 to 29 in good health. As DNA, the CDR3 is TGTGCCAGTAGTATAAATCAGGGGGCGTCCTACGAGCAGTACTTC. Translating it yields CASSINQGASYEQYF.